The rows below give T cell receptor beta chains drawn from one sample of a study of T cell clonotyping in hematopoietic cell transplantation. TCRdb keeps only in-frame clones here, not all; method: immunoSEQ multiplex PCR. There are around 9,100 clones in the sample; roughly 80% occur only once, and 33% lies in the top ten. The source was peripheral blood mononuclear cells, collected before stem cell transplant. Receptors were obtained from a man between 60 and 70 years old with acute myeloid leukemia. Some clones in this sample may be carry-over from other donors' samples. Each CDR3 is given with its conserved first and last residue. A D gene is named only where the DNA matches it firmly. Only some rows state a clone size, as once, few, many or a class for expanded clones.

D gene	V gene	J gene	clone size	CDR3 protein	CDR3 DNA
NA	TRBV27	TRBJ2-5	NA	CASSNSKTQYF	TGTGCCAGCAGTAATTCAAAGACCCAGTACTTC
NA	TRBV2	TRBJ2-1	NA	CASSEGVYDEQFF	TGTGCCAGCAGTGAAGGGGTTTACGATGAGCAGTTCTTC
NA	TRBV13	TRBJ2-3	NA	CASRPTDVSTDTQYF	TGTGCCAGCAGGCCGACAGACGTGAGCACAGATACGCAGTATTTT
TRBD2	TRBV6-4	TRBJ2-1	few	CASSPGLTRLNEQFF	TGTGCCAGCAGCCCGGGACTAACGCGCCTCAATGAGCAGTTCTTC
NA	TRBV9	TRBJ2-1	NA	CASSPQPGAKGQFF	TGTGCCAGCAGCCCTCAACCCGGCGCGAAGGGGCAGTTCTTC
NA	TRBV30	TRBJ2-2	NA	CAWSTGGFGLGELFF	TGTGCCTGGAGTACCGGCGGGTTCGGACTCGGGGAGCTGTTTTTT
NA	TRBV10-3	TRBJ1-4	once	CAISDVRTNEKLFF	TGTGCCATCAGTGACGTGAGGACTAATGAAAAACTGTTTTTT
NA	TRBV5-5	TRBJ2-2	once	CASSLEGSNTGELFF	TGTGCCAGCAGCTTGGAAGGTTCTAACACCGGGGAGCTGTTTTTT
NA	TRBV9	TRBJ2-1	NA	CASSVGWVGNEQFF	TGTGCCAGCAGCGTAGGTTGGGTGGGGAATGAGCAGTTCTTC
TRBD2	TRBV5-1	TRBJ2-5	NA	CASSLALAGGTEETQYF	TGCGCCAGCAGCTTGGCACTAGCGGGGGGAACTGAAGAGACCCAGTACTTC
NA	TRBV9	TRBJ2-1	NA	CASSVGSSYNEQFF	TGTGCCAGCAGCGTCGGGAGCTCCTACAATGAGCAGTTCTTC
NA	TRBV28	TRBJ2-1	NA	CASSLGGTGGYNEQFF	TGTGCCAGCAGTTTAGGGGGGACTGGGGGGTACAATGAGCAGTTCTTC
NA	TRBV30	TRBJ2-7	NA	CAWSPPGRGQYF	TGTGCCTGGAGTCCCCCAGGGCGAGGGCAGTACTTC
TRBD2	TRBV30	TRBJ2-2	few	CASREYYTGELFF	TGTGCCTCGCGGGAGTATTATACCGGGGAGCTGTTTTTT
NA	TRBV11-2	TRBJ2-3	NA	CASSLVGGGTDTQYF	TGTGCCAGCAGCTTAGTCGGCGGGGGCACAGATACGCAGTATTTT
TRBD2	TRBV29-1	TRBJ2-7	NA	CSATRTSGSYEQYF	TGCAGCGCGACGCGGACTAGCGGCTCCTACGAGCAGTACTTC
NA	TRBV7-8	TRBJ2-5	NA	CASSHLVGSSSPRETQYF	TGTGCCAGCAGCCACTTAGTAGGCAGCTCTTCCCCCAGAGAGACCCAGTACTTC
NA	TRBV30	TRBJ2-2	NA	CAWSVQPGELFF	TGTGCCTGGAGTGTACAACCCGGGGAGCTGTTTTTT
TRBD2	TRBV6-1	TRBJ2-5	few	CASSELAGVWTQYF	TGTGCCAGCAGTGAGCTAGCGGGAGTTTGGACCCAGTACTTC
NA	TRBV30	TRBJ2-2	NA	CAWSAGAARELFF	TGTGCCTGGAGTGCCGGGGCCGCCCGGGAGCTGTTTTTT
NA	TRBV28	TRBJ2-7	NA	CASSGDSSYEQYF	TGTGCCAGCAGCGGGGACTCCTCCTACGAGCAGTACTTC
TRBD1	TRBV4-1	TRBJ1-5	once	CASSPDRENQPQHF	TGCGCCAGCAGTCCGGACAGGGAGAACCAGCCCCAGCATTTT
TRBD1	TRBV15	TRBJ1-2	few	CATSRDRGQDGYTF	TGTGCCACCAGCAGAGACAGGGGGCAGGATGGCTACACCTTC
TRBD1	TRBV11-3	TRBJ2-1	once	CASSQGTAVYNEQFF	TGTGCCAGCAGCCAAGGGACAGCCGTATACAATGAGCAGTTCTTC
NA	TRBV6-1	TRBJ2-3	NA	CASSEFGITDTQYF	TGTGCCAGCAGTGAATTCGGGATCACAGATACGCAGTATTTT
NA	TRBV28	TRBJ2-5	NA	CASSWLQETQYF	TGTGCCAGCAGCTGGCTCCAAGAGACCCAGTACTTC
NA	TRBV5-1	TRBJ2-5	once	CASSPERAGETQYF	TGCGCCAGCAGCCCGGAACGGGCGGGGGAGACCCAGTACTTC
TRBD2	TRBV5-1	TRBJ2-1	NA	CASSFRSGAYNEQFF	TGCGCCAGCAGCTTTCGGAGCGGGGCCTACAATGAGCAGTTCTTC
NA	TRBV10-3	TRBJ1-2	NA	CAISDRPHGYTF	TGTGCCATCAGTGACCGTCCCCATGGCTACACCTTC
NA	TRBV4-1	TRBJ2-1	NA	CASSQGIGLYNEQFF	TGCGCCAGCAGCCAAGGAATCGGGCTCTACAATGAGCAGTTCTTC
NA	TRBV6-6	TRBJ2-5	NA	CASELSETQYF	TGTGCCAGCGAGCTGAGTGAGACCCAGTACTTC
NA	TRBV14	TRBJ2-7	NA	CASSQDKALEQYF	TGTGCCAGCAGCCAAGATAAAGCGCTCGAGCAGTACTTC
NA	TRBV9	TRBJ1-1	few	CASSSGEVDTEAFF	TGTGCCAGCAGCTCAGGGGAGGTCGACACTGAAGCTTTCTTT
TRBD2	TRBV7-3	TRBJ2-3	once	CASSLNGGSTDTQYF	TGTGCCAGCAGCTTAAACGGGGGGAGTACAGATACGCAGTATTTT
TRBD1	TRBV30	TRBJ1-1	NA	CAWSQGGMAEAFF	TGTGCCTGGAGTCAGGGGGGGATGGCTGAAGCTTTCTTT
NA	TRBV6-5	TRBJ2-1	NA	CASSTDGNEQFF	TGTGCCAGCAGTACGGACGGCAATGAGCAGTTCTTC
NA	TRBV30	TRBJ1-4	NA	CAWSGATRGEKLFF	TGTGCCTGGAGTGGGGCAACACGGGGGGAAAAACTGTTTTTT
TRBD2	TRBV30	TRBJ2-1	NA	CAWALAGEQFF	TGTGCCTGGGCATTAGCGGGGGAGCAGTTCTTC
TRBD1	TRBV19	TRBJ2-5	NA	CASSHLGTAEETQYF	TGTGCCAGTAGTCATCTCGGGACAGCGGAAGAGACCCAGTACTTC
NA	TRBV6-1	TRBJ2-5	NA	CASSERGEAQYF	TGTGCCAGCAGTGAAAGAGGGGAGGCCCAGTACTTC
NA	TRBV6-5	TRBJ2-7	NA	CASSYKPRGEQYF	TGTGCCAGCAGTTATAAACCCCGGGGGGAGCAGTACTTC
NA	TRBV19	TRBJ2-6	NA	CASSVERGANVLTF	TGTGCCAGTAGTGTTGAACGGGGGGCCAACGTCCTGACTTTC
NA	TRBV10-1	TRBJ2-2	NA	CASSDWTEPTGELFF	TGCGCCAGCAGTGACTGGACAGAACCTACCGGGGAGCTGTTTTTT
TRBD1	TRBV27	TRBJ1-5	medium-sized	CASSYRGDQPQHF	TGTGCCAGCAGTTACAGGGGGGATCAGCCCCAGCATTTT
TRBD2	TRBV29-1	TRBJ2-2	NA	CSVASGLAGGPRGTGELFF	TGCAGCGTTGCTTCGGGACTAGCGGGAGGCCCTAGAGGGACCGGGGAGCTGTTTTTT
TRBD1	TRBV19	TRBJ2-2	NA	CASRRQGAETGELFF	TGTGCCAGTAGGCGACAGGGGGCGGAAACCGGGGAGCTGTTTTTT